The 9 T cell receptor beta chains below were found in one sample sequenced in a study of blood T cell repertoires in COVID-19 (TCRdb year 2020). The library was built by means of the immunoSEQ multiplex PCR assay. TCRdb carries this immuneACCESS record with in-frame sequences only. Its versions omit some clonotypes, under half of them owing to an unresolved V gene in the studies checked, with the rest unexplained. The sample records about 270,000 clones, 80% to 95% of which are singletons. Roughly 2.8% of the sample lies in the top ten. Sequencing was carried out using PBMCs or T cells enriched from blood (not recorded which). The receptors originated from a man aged 40-49 years who had been exposed to COVID-19.

The rearrangement uses TRBV7-2 and TRBJ2-3; the match to TRBD2 covers 10 bases. V lost 2 bases to trimming and J lost 3 bases; unmatched junction nucleotides: 5. Per germline, CDR1 SGHTA and CDR2 FQGNSA. This CDR3 region has 16 residues. CDR3 protein: CASSLMASGSTDTQYF. DNA of the CDR3: TGTGCCAGCAGCTTAATGGCTAGCGGGAGTACAGATACGCAGTATTTT.

The DNA for the CDR3 is TGCGCCAGCAGCCCGGGTCGCGCCTCCTACGAGCAGTACTTC. Translating it yields CASSPGRASYEQYF. J is TRBJ2-7 and V is TRBV5-1, with unresolved D. Trimming cost V 4 bases and J 0 bases, with 11 bases left between them. Germline values: CDR1 SGHRS, CDR2 YFSETQ. CDR3 length: 14 amino acids.

With respect to this clone: At the DNA level, this CDR3 is encoded by other sequences in the same sample as well. The chain has TRBV19 and TRBJ1-1; 9 bases fit TRBD1. This CDR3 has 13 amino acids. Losses at the gene ends were 4 bases for V and 5 bases for J; bases not matched to a gene: 2. In germline, CDR1 is LNHDA, CDR2 SQIVND (reference sequence). This chain's CDR3 is CASSRQGGTEAFF. CDR3 DNA: TGTGCCAGTAGTAGACAGGGGGGTACTGAAGCTTTCTTT. The whole variable domain, filled in from reference TRBV19 and TRBJ1-1, reads DGGITQSPKYLFRKEGQNVTLSCEQNLNHDAMYWYRQDPGQGLRLIYYSQIVNDFQKGDIAEGYSVSREKKESFPLTVTSAQKNPTAFYLCASSRQGGTEAFFGQGTRLTVV.

V and J are TRBV4-1 and TRBJ2-7; 8 bases agree with TRBD1. The CDR3 has 16 residues. Germline V gene sequence: CDR1 MGHRA, CDR2 YSYEKL. V dropped 5 bases and J dropped 1; count of bases not matched to a gene: 10. CDR3 DNA: TGCGCCAGCAGCGTTACGACAGGGGCGAGGTCCTACGAGCAGTACTTC. Encoded protein: CASSVTTGARSYEQYF.

The rearrangement uses TRBV5-4 and TRBJ2-5; D ambiguous. In germline, CDR1 is SGHNT, CDR2 YYREEE (reference sequence). The germline V and J ends were trimmed by 0 bases and 2 bases, with 8 bases remaining between them. This CDR3 has 14 residues. This CDR3 reads CASSLEEAQETQYF. DNA of the CDR3: TGTGCCAGCAGCTTGGAAGAGGCTCAAGAGACCCAGTACTTC.

The chain links TRBV4-1 to TRBJ2-5; 7 bases are a match to TRBD1. CDR3 size: 16 residues. V lost 0 bases to trimming and J lost 5 bases; unmatched junction nucleotides: 9. CDR1 and CDR2 (germline): MGHRA, YSYEKL. CDR3 bases: TGCGCCAGCAGCCAAGAAAGACAGGGCTTGGATGAGACCCAGTACTTC. Translating gives CASSQERQGLDETQYF.

This chain connects TRBV28 to TRBJ1-3; D ambiguous. The V and J ends lost 2 bases and 2 bases respectively, with 7 bases between them. The CDR3 has 14 residues. CDR1 and CDR2 (germline): MDHEN, SYDVKM. The CDR3 DNA reads as TGTGCCAGCAGTTTACCGGGTCCTGGAAACACCATATATTTT. Protein sequence: CASSLPGPGNTIYF. Using reference TRBV28 and TRBJ1-3 for the parts outside the CDR3, the full variable domain is DVKVTQSSRYLVKRTGEKVFLECVQDMDHENMFWYRQDPGLGLRLIYFSYDVKMKEKGDIPEGYSVSREKKERFSLILESASTNQTSMYLCASSLPGPGNTIYFGEGSWLTVV.

CDR3 sequence: CASSLGGANTGELFF. DNA for the CDR3: TGTGCCAGCAGCTTGGGAGGGGCGAACACCGGGGAGCTGTTTTTT. The chain recombines TRBV7-2 with TRBJ2-2, with 7 bases fitting TRBD2. Per germline, CDR1 SGHTA and CDR2 FQGNSA. This CDR3 spans 15 amino acids. V lost 3 bases to trimming and J lost 0 bases; unmatched junction nucleotides: 1.

The chain's CDR3 is CASRPPQGSGYGYTF. CDR3 coding DNA: TGTGCCAGCAGACCCCCACAGGGTTCGGGCTATGGCTACACCTTC. This rearrangement joins TRBV6-5 to TRBJ1-2, with D possibly matching TRBD1 (6 bases). Trimming took 6 bases from V and 4 from J, leaving 18 bases between them. Germline values: CDR1 MNHEY, CDR2 SVGAGI. The CDR3 has 15 residues.